Following are 18 T cell receptor beta chains from one sample sequenced in a study of T cells expressing NK-cell markers (dated by TCRdb to 2020 to 2022). The library came from 5' RACE. Reads for this sample came from an Illumina HiSeq 2000. Reprocessed by TCRdb, the reads give a single entry per CDR3 protein sequence, without DNA. This sample's clone table shows about 260,000 distinct CDR3 sequences. Together, the top ten hold about 0.39% of the sample. Specimen: blood T cells: a sorted CD56 or NKG2C T cell subset, CD4+ or CD8+ T cells, or bulk PBMC T cells (not recorded which). The source of these receptors is a man aged 18 to 29 in good health. Donor details come from another sample of the same person, matched by shared clones.

J is TRBJ2-2 and V is TRBV24-1; absent DNA, TCRdb's TRBD1 call cannot be checked. CDR3 size: 16 residues. Germline V gene lookup returns CDR1 KGHDR and CDR2 SFDVKD. CDR3 in amino acids: CATSEDRGRGTGELFF.

V gene TRBV12-3 or TRBV12-4 combines with J gene TRBJ2-3; the TCRdb call, TRBD2, lacks DNA for checking. This CDR3 is built from 17 residues. This chain's CDR3 is CASSSRPLAGVTDTQYF.

The chain uses TRBV5-1 and TRBJ2-1; there is no DNA to check the TCRdb D call of TRBD2. The CDR3 has 18 amino acids. Germline V CDR1 and CDR2: SGHRS, YFSETQ. This chain's CDR3 is CASSLERTSGSMYNEQFF.

The chain carries TRBV12-3 or TRBV12-4 and TRBJ2-5; TCRdb returns TRBD2, unconfirmable since there is no DNA. The CDR3 sequence is 15 residues long. The chain's CDR3 is CASSLDGTSGETQYF.

The genes are TRBV4-3 and TRBJ2-3. Germline CDR1 LGHNA, CDR2 YSLEER. This CDR3 comprises 14 residues. CDR3 residues: CASSLSGHTDTQYF.

The chain couples TRBV12-3 or TRBV12-4 to TRBJ1-6. This CDR3 comprises 14 residues. The CDR3 sequence is CASSLGQSISPLHF.

This sequence joins TRBV12-3 or TRBV12-4 and TRBJ2-1; TCRdb returns TRBD2, unconfirmable since there is no DNA. This CDR3 is built from 11 residues. Here the CDR3 reads CASSPSIEQFF.

The CDR3 protein is CASSYRRTSGTRRETQYF. The chain joins TRBV6-5 to TRBJ2-5; TCRdb outputs TRBD2, but without DNA this stays unchecked. Germline CDR1 and CDR2: MNHEY and SVGAGI. The CDR3 extends over 18 amino acids.

This chain uses TRBV6-1 with TRBJ1-2. Per germline, CDR1 MNHNS and CDR2 SASEGT. The CDR3 spans 14 residues. The CDR3 sequence: CASSLAGRNYGYTF.

The rearrangement links TRBV10-3 to TRBJ1-4. Germline-derived CDR1 and CDR2 are ENHRY and SYGVKD. CDR3 length: 15 amino acids. This chain's CDR3 is CAISEVRTSNEKLFF.

The V call is TRBV28, the J call TRBJ2-1. This CDR3 comprises 12 residues. CDR1 and CDR2 (germline): MDHEN, SYDVKM. CDR3 amino acids: CASTTAANEQFF.

This rearrangement joins TRBV5-1 to TRBJ2-4; the D call from TCRdb, TRBD1, cannot be confirmed without DNA. Germline V gene data show CDR1 as SGHRS and CDR2 as YFSETQ. The CDR3 contains 16 residues. CDR3 sequence reads: CASSQDRGLAKNIQYF.

The chain links TRBV12-3 or TRBV12-4 to TRBJ1-2; TCRdb lists TRBD1, though no DNA is available to test this call. The CDR3 is 12 residues long. This CDR3 reads CASMGPLGGYTF.

The CDR3 sequence: CAISEDSQGETQYF. The chain combines TRBV10-3 with TRBJ2-5; checking the TCRdb D call of TRBD1 is not possible without DNA. The CDR3 runs 14 residues. The V gene's germline CDR1 is ENHRY and CDR2 SYGVKD.

The J gene is TRBJ1-1, the V gene TRBV11-2; lacking DNA, the TRBD1 call made by TCRdb goes unchecked. This CDR3 has 19 residues. Germline V lookup: CDR1 SGHAT, CDR2 FQNNGV. This CDR3 is CASSFLGLGTGGSRTEAFF.

The chain joins TRBV11-3 to TRBJ2-1; absent DNA, TCRdb's TRBD2 call cannot be checked. Germline assignment: CDR1 SGHNT and CDR2 YENEEA. The CDR3 totals 17 residues. CDR3 sequence reads: CASSLDGLAADYNEQFF.

V and J are TRBV29-1 and TRBJ2-4. This CDR3 has 15 residues. Looked up from germline, CDR1 is SQVTM and CDR2 is ANQGSEA. The CDR3 region is CSVEDLGVAKNIQYF. The full variable domain, rest sourced from reference TRBV29-1 and TRBJ2-4, is SAVISQKPSRDICQRGTSLTIQCQVDSQVTMMFWYRQQPGQSLTLIATANQGSEATYESGFVIDKFPISRPNLTFSTLTVSNMSPEDSSIYLCSVEDLGVAKNIQYFGAGTRLSVL.

The V and J genes are TRBV12-3 or TRBV12-4 and TRBJ2-5; the TCRdb D gene call, TRBD1, has no DNA to confirm it. The CDR3 loop spans 14 amino acids. The CDR3 region is CASSGTAEGETQYF.